The sequence of this T cell receptor beta chain was determined in a study of long-term antiretroviral therapy in people with HIV. Researchers report immunoSEQ v3.0 was run at survey level. TCRdb's table, derived via immunoSEQ multiplex PCR, lists solely in-frame clones and lacks some. The sample gives approximately 32,000 clones, roughly 80% of which show up once; roughly 7.9% is in the top ten. Details on this clone: Its antigen remains unknown.

Study outcomes and limitations: With ART, diversity went up but was still lower than in transplant donor controls. Repertoires in HIV (unlike those of controls) had narrower CDR3 length ranges.

The germline V gene encodes CDR1 SGHRS and CDR2 YFSETQ. The CDR3 has 17 residues. Deletions cut 4 bases from V and 3 bases from J, with 20 bases between. This chain joins TRBV5-1 and TRBJ1-5; D is unclear. The source is a man between 18 and 29 years old with HIV. This specimen was unsorted PBMCs, taken 0.4 years before starting antiretroviral therapy. The CDR3 reads CASSPSLSGRDNQPQHF. CDR3 sequence (DNA): TGCGCCAGCAGCCCCTCCCTGTCGGGGAGGGACAATCAGCCCCAGCATTTT.